The 13 T cell receptor beta chains below come from one sample, sequenced in a study of a mutant IDH1 vaccine in newly diagnosed glioma. Documented time point: week 5, during vaccination. Mutant IDH1 20-mer peptide, at 300 ug, made up each vaccine dose, with topical imiquimod. Profiled with immunoSEQ multiplex PCR; TCRdb holds only in-frame clones, not every one. Of 50,000 or so clones in the sample, just under 80% were seen once. Their antigen targets remain unknown. Specimen: PBMCs, collected from a glioma patient whose treatment included an IDH1 peptide vaccine. These receptors were taken from a middle-aged woman with glioma.

The chain employs TRBV28 and TRBJ2-5; 7 bases agree with TRBD2. CDR1 MDHEN and CDR2 SYDVKM come from the germline V gene. The CDR3 is 14 residues long. J lost 5 bases, V lost 2 bases, and 5 bases had no gene match. CDR3 sequence (DNA): TGTGCCAGCAGTTTACTCAGCGGGGTTGAGACCCAGTACTTC. Its protein is CASSLLSGVETQYF.

This CDR3 reads CASSPSPGTSGGYEQYF. CDR3 nucleotide sequence: TGTGCCAGCAGCCCCTCCCCCGGGACTAGCGGGGGGTACGAGCAGTACTTC. The rearrangement links TRBV5-6 to TRBJ2-7; the match to TRBD2 covers 15 bases. This CDR3 region has 17 residues. V lost 4 bases to trimming and J lost 4 bases; unmatched junction nucleotides: 9. Germline V gene data show CDR1 as SGHDT and CDR2 as YYEEEE.

The chain recombines TRBV19 with TRBJ1-2, with a weak D call TRBD1 (6 bases). The V gene's germline CDR1 is LNHDA and CDR2 SQIVND (reference sequence). This CDR3 region has 12 residues. With 5 bases removed from V and 8 bases from J, the gap between germline ends came to 12 bases. CDR3 nucleotide sequence: TGTGCCAGTAGTCCCCACCAGGGGGGCTACACCTTC. Encoded protein: CASSPHQGGYTF.

This chain joins TRBV30 and TRBJ2-3, with D unclear. The V end was cut by 4 bases, the J end by 4 bases, with 9 bases between. The CDR3 is 12 residues long. The germline V gene encodes CDR1 GTSNPN and CDR2 SVGIG (reference sequence). In DNA form, the CDR3 reads TGTGCCTGGATCCCCTATGCAGATACGCAGTATTTT. Encoded protein: CAWIPYADTQYF.

The chain recombines TRBV4-1 with TRBJ2-7; 8 nucleotides match TRBD2. The trim removed 5 bases at V and 4 bases at J, leaving 7 bases unmatched. The CDR3 loop spans 14 amino acids. CDR1 and CDR2 from the germline V gene are MGHRA and YSYEKL. The DNA of the CDR3 is TGCGCCAGCAGCGGGGCGGGGGGAAGGTACGAGCAGTACTTC. This gives the protein CASSGAGGRYEQYF.

This clone was seen a handful of times. This specimen includes other DNA sequences encoding the same CDR3. This rearrangement joins TRBV6-5 to TRBJ1-6, with D possibly TRBD1 on 5 matching bases. Germline CDR1 and CDR2: MNHEY and SVGAGI. The CDR3 length is 15 residues. V lost 0 bases, J lost 7 bases, and 10 bases lay in between. The CDR3 sequence is CASSYSGGDNSPLHF. The CDR3 region has the DNA TGTGCCAGCAGTTACTCAGGAGGGGACAATTCACCCCTCCACTTT.

The genes are TRBV5-1 and TRBJ2-1; TRBD1 might be the D (6 bases). V lost 3 bases and J 5 bases, leaving 15 bases between the germline ends. The CDR3 sequence is 15 residues long. Germline CDR1 reads SGHRS; CDR2 reads YFSETQ. This CDR3 reads CASSWAGTSDNEQFF. The CDR3 nucleotides read TGCGCCAGCAGCTGGGCCGGGACATCAGACAATGAGCAGTTCTTC.

The rearrangement uses TRBV4-1 and TRBJ2-5, with no clear D. The germline gives CDR1 MGHRA, CDR2 YSYEKL. V gave up 5 bases and J gave up 0 bases, with 10 bases separating them. The CDR3 runs 14 residues. The CDR3 region has the DNA TGCGCCAGCAGCGCCGGCACGTACCAAGAGACCCAGTACTTC. Its protein is CASSAGTYQETQYF.

This chain joins TRBV4-1 and TRBJ1-2; D ambiguous. Germline values: CDR1 MGHRA, CDR2 YSYEKL. CDR3 size: 11 residues. V lost 5 bases and J 7 bases, leaving 8 bases between the germline ends. The CDR3 coding sequence is TGCGCCAGCAGCGGGGTCACTGGCTACACCTTC. Encoded protein: CASSGVTGYTF.

This clone has a single count. The rearrangement links TRBV5-6 to TRBJ1-1, with D maybe TRBD1 (5 bases). Germline CDR1 and CDR2: SGHDT and YYEEEE. This CDR3 comprises 14 residues. V lost 4 bases, J lost 1 base, and 11 bases lay in between. Here the CDR3 DNA reads TGTGCCAGCAGCCAGGGTGGCCGGAACACTGAAGCTTTCTTT. Its translation: CASSQGGRNTEAFF. The full variable domain, its missing parts supplied by reference TRBV5-6 and TRBJ1-1, is DAGVTQSPTHLIKTRGQQVTLRCSPKSGHDTVSWYQQALGQGPQFIFQYYEEEERQRGNFPDRFSGHQFPNYSSELNVNALLLGDSALYLCASSQGGRNTEAFFGQGTRLTVV.

The chain links TRBV5-1 to TRBJ2-7, with D perhaps matching TRBD2 (6 bases). The CDR3 length is 19 residues. The ends were cut back, 2 bases at V and 1 base at J, with 25 bases in the middle. Germline CDR1 and CDR2: SGHRS and YFSETQ. CDR3 DNA: TGCGCCAGCAGCTTAAGGGGAATTTCCGGGAGTTCAGAGTCCTACGAGCAGTACTTC. Translation gives CASSLRGISGSSESYEQYF.

By sample share, this clone is medium-sized (0.01 to 0.1%). The rearrangement joins TRBV11-2 to TRBJ1-5, with D unclear. CDR3 length equals 13 residues. V was cut by 5 bases and J by 4 bases, with 9 bases left in between. CDR1 SGHAT and CDR2 FQNNGV come from the germline V gene. The CDR3 loop is CASSPYANQPQHF. For the CDR3, the DNA is TGTGCCAGCAGCCCGTATGCTAATCAGCCCCAGCATTTT.

V and J are TRBV14 and TRBJ1-6; D not resolved. Germline V gene lookup returns CDR1 SGHDN and CDR2 FVKESK. V was clipped by 1 base and J by 4 bases, with 2 bases between them. The CDR3 length is 13 residues. CDR3 loop: CASSQGYNSPLHF. DNA of the CDR3: TGTGCCAGCAGCCAAGGGTATAATTCACCCCTCCACTTT.